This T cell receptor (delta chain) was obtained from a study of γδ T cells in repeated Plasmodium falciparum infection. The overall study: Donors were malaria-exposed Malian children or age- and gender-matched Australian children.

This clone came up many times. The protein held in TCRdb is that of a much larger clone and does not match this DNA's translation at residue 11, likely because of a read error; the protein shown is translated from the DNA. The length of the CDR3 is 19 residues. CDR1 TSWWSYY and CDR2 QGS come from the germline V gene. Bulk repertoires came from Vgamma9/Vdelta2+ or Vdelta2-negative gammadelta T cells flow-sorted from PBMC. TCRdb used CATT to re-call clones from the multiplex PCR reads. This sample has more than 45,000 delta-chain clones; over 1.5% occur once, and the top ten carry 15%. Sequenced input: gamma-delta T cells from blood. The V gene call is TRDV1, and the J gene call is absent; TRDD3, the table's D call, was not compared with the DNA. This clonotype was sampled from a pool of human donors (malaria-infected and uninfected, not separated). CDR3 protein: CALGDGVLWLRAHTDKLIF. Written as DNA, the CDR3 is TGTGCTCTTGGGGATGGAGTCCTATGGCTGAGGGCGCACACCGATAAACTTATCTTT.